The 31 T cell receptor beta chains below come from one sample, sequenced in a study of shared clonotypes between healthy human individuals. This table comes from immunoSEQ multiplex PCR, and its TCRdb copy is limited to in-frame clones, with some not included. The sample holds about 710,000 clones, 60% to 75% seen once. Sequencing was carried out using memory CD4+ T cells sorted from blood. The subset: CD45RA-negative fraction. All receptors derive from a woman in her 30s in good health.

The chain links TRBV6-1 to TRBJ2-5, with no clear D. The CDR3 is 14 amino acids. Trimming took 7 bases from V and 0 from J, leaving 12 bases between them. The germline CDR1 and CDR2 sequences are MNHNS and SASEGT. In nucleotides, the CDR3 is TGTGCCAGCACCCCCTATGGTCACCAAGAGACCCAGTACTTC. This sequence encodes CASTPYGHQETQYF.

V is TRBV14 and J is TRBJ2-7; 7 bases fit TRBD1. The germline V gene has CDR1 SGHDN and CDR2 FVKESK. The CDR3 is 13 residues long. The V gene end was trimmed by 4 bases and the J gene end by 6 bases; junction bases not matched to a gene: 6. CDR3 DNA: TGTGCCAGCAGCCTGTACAGGGGTTCCGAGCAGTACTTC. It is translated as CASSLYRGSEQYF.

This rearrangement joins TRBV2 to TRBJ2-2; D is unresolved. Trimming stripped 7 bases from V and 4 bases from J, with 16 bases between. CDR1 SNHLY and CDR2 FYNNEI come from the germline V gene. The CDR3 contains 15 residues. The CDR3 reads CASKVSIRITGELFF. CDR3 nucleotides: TGTGCCAGCAAGGTCTCTATCAGGATCACCGGGGAGCTGTTTTTT.

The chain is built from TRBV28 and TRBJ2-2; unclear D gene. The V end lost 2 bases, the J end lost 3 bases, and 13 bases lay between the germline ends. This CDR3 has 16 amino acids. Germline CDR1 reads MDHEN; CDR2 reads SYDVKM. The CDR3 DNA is TGTGCCAGCAGTTTAGCTAGGACCATGTACACCGGGGAGCTGTTTTTT. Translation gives CASSLARTMYTGELFF.

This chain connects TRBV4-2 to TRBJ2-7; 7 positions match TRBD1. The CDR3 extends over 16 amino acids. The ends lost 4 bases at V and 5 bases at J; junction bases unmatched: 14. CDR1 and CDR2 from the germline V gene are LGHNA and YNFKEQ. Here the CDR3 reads CASSRGEGAAGDEQYF. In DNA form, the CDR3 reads TGTGCCAGCAGCCGAGGCGAGGGGGCTGCCGGGGACGAGCAGTACTTC.

CDR3 bases: TGTGCCAGCAGTTCAGCGTCGCGGAACACCATATATTTT. It encodes CASSSASRNTIYF. The chain has TRBV27 and TRBJ1-3; no reliable D call. Germline CDR1 reads MNHEY; CDR2 reads SMNVEV (reference sequence). The V end was cut by 4 bases, the J end by 7 bases, with 11 bases between. CDR3 length: 13 residues.

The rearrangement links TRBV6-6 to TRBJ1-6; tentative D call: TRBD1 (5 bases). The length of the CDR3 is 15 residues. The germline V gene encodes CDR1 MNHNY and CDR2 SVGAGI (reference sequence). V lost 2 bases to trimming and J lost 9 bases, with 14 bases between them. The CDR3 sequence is CASSYGTGGGSPLHF. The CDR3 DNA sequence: TGTGCCAGCAGTTACGGGACGGGCGGTGGTTCACCCCTCCACTTT.

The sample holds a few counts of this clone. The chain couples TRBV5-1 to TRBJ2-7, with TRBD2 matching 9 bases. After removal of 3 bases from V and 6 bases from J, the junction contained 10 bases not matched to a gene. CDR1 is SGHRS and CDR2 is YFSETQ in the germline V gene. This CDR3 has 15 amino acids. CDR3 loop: CASSWKAGGGVEQYF. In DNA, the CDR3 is TGCGCCAGCAGCTGGAAAGCGGGAGGTGGGGTCGAGCAGTACTTC.

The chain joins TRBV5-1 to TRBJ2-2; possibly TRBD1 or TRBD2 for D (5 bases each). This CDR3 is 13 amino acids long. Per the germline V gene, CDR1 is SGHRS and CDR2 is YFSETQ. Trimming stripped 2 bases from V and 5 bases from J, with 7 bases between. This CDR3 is CASSFGGTGELFF. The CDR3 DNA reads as TGCGCCAGCAGCTTTGGGGGAACCGGGGAGCTGTTTTTT.

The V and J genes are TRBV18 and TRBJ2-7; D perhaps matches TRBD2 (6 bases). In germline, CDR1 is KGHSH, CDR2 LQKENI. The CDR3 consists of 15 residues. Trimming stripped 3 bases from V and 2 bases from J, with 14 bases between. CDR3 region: CASSPGGTATYEQYF. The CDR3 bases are TGTGCCAGCTCACCCGGCGGGACGGCTACCTACGAGCAGTACTTC.

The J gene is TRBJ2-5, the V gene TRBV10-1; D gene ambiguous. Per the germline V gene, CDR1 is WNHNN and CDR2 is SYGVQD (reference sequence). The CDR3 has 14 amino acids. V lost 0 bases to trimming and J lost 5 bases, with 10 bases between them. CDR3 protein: CASSESSPLETQYF. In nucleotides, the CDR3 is TGCGCCAGCAGTGAGTCGAGCCCGCTGGAGACCCAGTACTTC.

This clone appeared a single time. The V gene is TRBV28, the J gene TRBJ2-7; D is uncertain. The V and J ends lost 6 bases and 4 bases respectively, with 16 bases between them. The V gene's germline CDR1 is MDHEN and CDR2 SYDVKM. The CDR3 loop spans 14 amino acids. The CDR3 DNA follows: TGTGCCAGCAGGGACCAGGTGGGTCGGTACGAGCAGTACTTC. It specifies CASRDQVGRYEQYF. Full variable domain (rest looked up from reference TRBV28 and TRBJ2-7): DVKVTQSSRYLVKRTGEKVFLECVQDMDHENMFWYRQDPGLGLRLIYFSYDVKMKEKGDIPEGYSVSREKKERFSLILESASTNQTSMYLCASRDQVGRYEQYFGPGTRLTVT.

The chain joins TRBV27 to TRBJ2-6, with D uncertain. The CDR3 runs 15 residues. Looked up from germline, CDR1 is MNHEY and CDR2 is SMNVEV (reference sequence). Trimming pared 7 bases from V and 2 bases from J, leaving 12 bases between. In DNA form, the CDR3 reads TGTGCCAGCACTATCCGAGGACCTGGGGCCAACGTCCTGACTTTC. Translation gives CASTIRGPGANVLTF.

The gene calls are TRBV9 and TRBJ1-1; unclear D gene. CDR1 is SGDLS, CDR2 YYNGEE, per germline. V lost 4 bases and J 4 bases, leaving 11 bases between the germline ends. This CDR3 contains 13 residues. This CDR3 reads CASSPSRVTEAFF. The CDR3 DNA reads TGTGCCAGCAGCCCCTCCCGGGTCACTGAAGCTTTCTTT.

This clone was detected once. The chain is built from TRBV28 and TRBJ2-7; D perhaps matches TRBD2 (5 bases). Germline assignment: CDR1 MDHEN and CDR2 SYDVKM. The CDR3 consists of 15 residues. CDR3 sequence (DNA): TGTGCAGTGAGGACGAGAGAGGGTTTCGGCTACGAGCAGTACTTC. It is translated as CAVRTREGFGYEQYF.

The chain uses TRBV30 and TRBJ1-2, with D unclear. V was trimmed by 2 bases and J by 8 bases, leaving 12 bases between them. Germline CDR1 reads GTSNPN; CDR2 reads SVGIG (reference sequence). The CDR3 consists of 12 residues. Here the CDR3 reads CAWSTVPGGYTF. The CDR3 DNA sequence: TGTGCCTGGAGTACTGTCCCCGGGGGCTACACCTTC.

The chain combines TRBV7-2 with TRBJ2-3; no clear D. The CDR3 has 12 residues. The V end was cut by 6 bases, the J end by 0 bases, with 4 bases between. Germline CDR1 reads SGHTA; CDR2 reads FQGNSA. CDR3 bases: TGTGCCAGCAGACCTAGCACAGATACGCAGTATTTT. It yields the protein CASRPSTDTQYF.

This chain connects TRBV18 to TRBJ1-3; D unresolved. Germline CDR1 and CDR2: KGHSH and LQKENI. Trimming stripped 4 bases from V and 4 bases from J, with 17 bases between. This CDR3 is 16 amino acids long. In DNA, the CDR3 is TGTGCCAGCTCACGGTCGGGGAACAGTGTCGGAAACACCATATATTTT. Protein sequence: CASSRSGNSVGNTIYF.

The CDR3 coding sequence is TGTGCCAGCAGCTGGCGGGACAGGGGCGTGTACGAGCAGTACTTC. Protein: CASSWRDRGVYEQYF. The V gene is TRBV7-2, the J gene TRBJ2-7, with 10 bases that match TRBD1. The CDR3 has 15 amino acids. V dropped 4 bases and J dropped 4; count of bases not matched to a gene: 7. Germline V CDR1 and CDR2: SGHTA, FQGNSA.

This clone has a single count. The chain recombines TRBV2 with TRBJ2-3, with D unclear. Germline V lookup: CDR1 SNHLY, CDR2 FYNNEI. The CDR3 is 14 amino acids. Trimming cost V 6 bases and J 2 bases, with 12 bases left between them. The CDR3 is CASRSRLDTDTQYF. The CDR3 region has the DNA TGTGCCAGCAGGAGCAGGTTAGACACAGATACGCAGTATTTT.

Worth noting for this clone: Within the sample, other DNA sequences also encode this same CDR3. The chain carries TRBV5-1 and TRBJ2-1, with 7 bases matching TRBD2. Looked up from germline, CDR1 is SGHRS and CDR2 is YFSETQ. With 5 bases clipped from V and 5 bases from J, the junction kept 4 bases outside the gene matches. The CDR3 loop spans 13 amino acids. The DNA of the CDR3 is TGCGCCAGCAGTCTAGCGGAGCACAATGAGCAGTTCTTC. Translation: CASSLAEHNEQFF.

The CDR3 DNA reads as TGCGCCAGCAGCTACGGACAGGGGTATTCACCCCTCCACTTT. Translated, it gives CASSYGQGYSPLHF. V gene TRBV5-1 combines with J gene TRBJ1-6; 9 bases line up with TRBD1. The germline V gene encodes CDR1 SGHRS and CDR2 YFSETQ. The CDR3 is 14 residues long. Trimming at V came to 3 bases and at J to 8 bases, leaving 3 bases not matched to a gene.

The CDR3 DNA sequence: TGTGCCAGCAGCTCTGTAGTCTCCCGGACAGGGAATGGCTACACCTTC. Translated, it gives CASSSVVSRTGNGYTF. The rearrangement links TRBV11-2 to TRBJ1-2, with 8 bases identical to TRBD1. The length of the CDR3 is 16 residues. From germline, CDR1 is SGHAT and CDR2 FQNNGV. Trimming at V came to 4 bases and at J to 6 bases, leaving 13 bases not matched to a gene.

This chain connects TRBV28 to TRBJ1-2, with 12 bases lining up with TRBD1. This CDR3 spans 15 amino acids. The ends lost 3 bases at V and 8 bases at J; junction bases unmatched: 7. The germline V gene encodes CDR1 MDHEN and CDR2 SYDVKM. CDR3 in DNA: TGTGCCAGCAGTTTCCCGGGACAGGGGGCGAGGGGCTACACCTTC. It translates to CASSFPGQGARGYTF.

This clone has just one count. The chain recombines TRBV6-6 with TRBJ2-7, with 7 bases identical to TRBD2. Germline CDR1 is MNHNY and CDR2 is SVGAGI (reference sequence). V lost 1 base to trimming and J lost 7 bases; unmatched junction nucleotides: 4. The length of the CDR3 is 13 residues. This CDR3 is CASSYWRAGEQYF. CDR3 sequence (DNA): TGTGCCAGCAGTTACTGGCGAGCGGGGGAGCAGTACTTC.

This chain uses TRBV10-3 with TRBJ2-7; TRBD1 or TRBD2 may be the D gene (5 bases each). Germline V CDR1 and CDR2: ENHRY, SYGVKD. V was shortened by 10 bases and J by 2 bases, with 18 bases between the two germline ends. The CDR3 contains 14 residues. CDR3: CATAYGEGTYEQYF. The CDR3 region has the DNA TGTGCCACCGCGTACGGCGAGGGGACCTACGAGCAGTACTTC.

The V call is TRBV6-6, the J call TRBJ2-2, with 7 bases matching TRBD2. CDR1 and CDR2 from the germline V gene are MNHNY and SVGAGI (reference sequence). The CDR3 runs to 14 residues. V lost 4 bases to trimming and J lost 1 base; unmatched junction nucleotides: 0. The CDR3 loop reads CASSSSGNTGELFF. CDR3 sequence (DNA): TGTGCCAGCAGTTCTAGCGGGAACACCGGGGAGCTGTTTTTT.

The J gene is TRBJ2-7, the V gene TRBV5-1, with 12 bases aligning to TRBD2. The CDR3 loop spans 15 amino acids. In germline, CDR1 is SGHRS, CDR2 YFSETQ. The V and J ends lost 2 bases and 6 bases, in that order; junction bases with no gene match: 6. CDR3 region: CASSLLAGGFGEQYF. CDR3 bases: TGCGCCAGCAGCTTACTAGCGGGAGGCTTTGGCGAGCAGTACTTC. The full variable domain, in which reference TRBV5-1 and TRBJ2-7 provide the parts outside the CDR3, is KAGVTQTPRYLIKTRGQQVTLSCSPISGHRSVSWYQQTPGQGLQFLFEYFSETQRNKGNFPGRFSGRQFSNSRSEMNVSTLELGDSALYLCASSLLAGGFGEQYFGPGTRLTVT.

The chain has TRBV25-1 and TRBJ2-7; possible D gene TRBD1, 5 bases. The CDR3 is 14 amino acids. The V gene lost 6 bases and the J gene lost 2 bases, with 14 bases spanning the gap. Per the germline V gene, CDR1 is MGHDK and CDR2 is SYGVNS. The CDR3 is CASRSGRYPYEQYF. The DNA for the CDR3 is TGTGCCAGCAGATCAGGGCGATACCCCTACGAGCAGTACTTC.

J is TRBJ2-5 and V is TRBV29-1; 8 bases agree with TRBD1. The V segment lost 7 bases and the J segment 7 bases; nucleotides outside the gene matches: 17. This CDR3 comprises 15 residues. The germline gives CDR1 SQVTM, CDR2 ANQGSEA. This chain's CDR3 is CSAQIDRGWGRTQYF. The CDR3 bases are TGCAGCGCCCAAATCGACAGGGGATGGGGTCGGACCCAGTACTTC.

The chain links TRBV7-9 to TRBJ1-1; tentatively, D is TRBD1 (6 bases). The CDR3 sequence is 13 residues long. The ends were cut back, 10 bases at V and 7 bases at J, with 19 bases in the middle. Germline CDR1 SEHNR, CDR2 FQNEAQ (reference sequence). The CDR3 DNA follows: TGTGCCACCGACTTCGACAGGATACTTGAAGCTTTCTTT. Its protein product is CATDFDRILEAFF.